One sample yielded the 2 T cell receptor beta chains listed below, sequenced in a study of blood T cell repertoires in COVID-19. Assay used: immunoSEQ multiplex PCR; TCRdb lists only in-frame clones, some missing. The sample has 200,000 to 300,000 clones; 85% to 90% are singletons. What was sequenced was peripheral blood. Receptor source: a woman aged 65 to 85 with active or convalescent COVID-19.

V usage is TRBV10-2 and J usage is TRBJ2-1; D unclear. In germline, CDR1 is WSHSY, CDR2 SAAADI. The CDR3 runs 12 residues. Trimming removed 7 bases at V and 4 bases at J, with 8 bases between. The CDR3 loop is CASNLRYNEQFF. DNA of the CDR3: TGCGCCAGCAATCTCCGTTACAATGAGCAGTTCTTC.

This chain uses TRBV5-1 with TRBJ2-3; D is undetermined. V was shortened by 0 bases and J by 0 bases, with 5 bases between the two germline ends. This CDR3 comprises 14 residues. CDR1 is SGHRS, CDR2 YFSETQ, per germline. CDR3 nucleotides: TGCGCCAGCAGCTTGGCGACTAGCACAGATACGCAGTATTTT. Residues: CASSLATSTDTQYF. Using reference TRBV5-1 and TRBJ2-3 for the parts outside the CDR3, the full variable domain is KAGVTQTPRYLIKTRGQQVTLSCSPISGHRSVSWYQQTPGQGLQFLFEYFSETQRNKGNFPGRFSGRQFSNSRSEMNVSTLELGDSALYLCASSLATSTDTQYFGPGTRLTVL.